This T cell receptor (beta chain) was profiled in a study of human versus mouse CDR3 diversity and MHC coevolution. For the study at large: Reportedly, immunoSEQ detects one in 200,000 T cells with minimized PCR bias. Samples had between roughly 0.6 x 10^7 and 1.7 x 10^7 valid reads.

Notes on the study in general: Human CDR3s averaged more deletions and insertions than mouse CDR3s.

The CDR3 runs to 13 residues. Trimming removed 10 bases from V and 6 bases from J; junction bases left unmatched: 6. Germline CDR1 is MRHNA and CDR2 is SNTAGT. This clone appeared a few times. Antigen: not known. Naive CD4 T cells, CD45RO-negative and CD62L-positive, were flow-sorted from PBMCs. The data were produced by immunoSEQ multiplex PCR, yet TCRdb's version contains in-frame clones alone and is incomplete. Of about 81,000 clones listed, over 85% are singletons. This rearrangement joins TRBV6-4 to TRBJ2-1; 10 bases align to TRBD2. Sequencing used naive CD4+ T cells from blood. Documented subset: CD45RO-negative CD62L-positive naive CD4 T cells. This TCR was sampled from a person aged 30 to 70 in good health. This chain's CDR3 is CAKGLAVSNEQFF. In DNA, the CDR3 is TGTGCCAAAGGACTAGCGGTAAGCAATGAGCAGTTCTTC.